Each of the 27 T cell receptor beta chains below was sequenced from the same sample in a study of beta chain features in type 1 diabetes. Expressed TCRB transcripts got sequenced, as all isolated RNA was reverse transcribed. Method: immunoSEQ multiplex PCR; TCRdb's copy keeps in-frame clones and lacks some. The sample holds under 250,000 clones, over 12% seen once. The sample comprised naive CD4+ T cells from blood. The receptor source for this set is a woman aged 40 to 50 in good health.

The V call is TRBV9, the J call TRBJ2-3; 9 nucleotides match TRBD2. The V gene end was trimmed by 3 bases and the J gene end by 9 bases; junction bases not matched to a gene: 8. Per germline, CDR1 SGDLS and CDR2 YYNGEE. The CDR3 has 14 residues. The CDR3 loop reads CASSEGGGVVTQYF. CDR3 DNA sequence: TGTGCCAGCAGCGAGGGCGGGGGGGTCGTAACGCAGTATTTT.

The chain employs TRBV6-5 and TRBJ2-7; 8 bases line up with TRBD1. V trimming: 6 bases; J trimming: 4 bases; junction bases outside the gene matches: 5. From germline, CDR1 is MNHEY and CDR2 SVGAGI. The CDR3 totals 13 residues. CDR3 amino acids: CASSVRGRYEQYF. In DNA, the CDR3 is TGTGCCAGCAGCGTCAGGGGGCGTTACGAGCAGTACTTC.

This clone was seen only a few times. This CDR3 is CASSNFPGHHCQETQYF. In DNA form, the CDR3 reads TGTGCCAGCAGCAACTTCCCGGGACACCATTGCCAAGAGACCCAGTACTTC. The V call is TRBV21-1, the J call TRBJ2-5; no check of the table's D call, TRBD1, against the DNA was made. TRBV21-1 is tagged as a pseudogene. This CDR3 region has 17 residues.

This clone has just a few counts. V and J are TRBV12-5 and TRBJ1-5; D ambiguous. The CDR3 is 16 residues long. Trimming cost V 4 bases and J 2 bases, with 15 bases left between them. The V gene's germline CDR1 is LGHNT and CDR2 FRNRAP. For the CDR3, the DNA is TGTGCTAGTGGTTCCAGCAGAGGACTAGGCAATCAGCCCCAGCATTTT. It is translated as CASGSSRGLGNQPQHF.

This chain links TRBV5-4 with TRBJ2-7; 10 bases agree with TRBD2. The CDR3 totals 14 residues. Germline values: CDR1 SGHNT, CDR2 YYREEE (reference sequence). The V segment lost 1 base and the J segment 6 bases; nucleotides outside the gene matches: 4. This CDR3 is CASSLQASGGEQYF. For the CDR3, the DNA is TGTGCCAGCAGCTTGCAGGCTAGCGGGGGCGAGCAGTACTTC.

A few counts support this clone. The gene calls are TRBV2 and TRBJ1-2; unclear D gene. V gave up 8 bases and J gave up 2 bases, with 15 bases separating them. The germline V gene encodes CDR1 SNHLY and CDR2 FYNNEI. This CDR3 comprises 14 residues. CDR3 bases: TGTGCCAGCCGTAAATCGAGCCTGAACTATGGCTACACCTTC. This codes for CASRKSSLNYGYTF.

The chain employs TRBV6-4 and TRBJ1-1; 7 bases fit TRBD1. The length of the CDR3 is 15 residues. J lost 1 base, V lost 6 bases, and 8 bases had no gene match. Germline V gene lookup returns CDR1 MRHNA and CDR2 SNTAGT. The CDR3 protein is CASRKETGWNTEAFF. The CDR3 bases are TGTGCCAGCAGAAAGGAGACAGGGTGGAACACTGAAGCTTTCTTT.

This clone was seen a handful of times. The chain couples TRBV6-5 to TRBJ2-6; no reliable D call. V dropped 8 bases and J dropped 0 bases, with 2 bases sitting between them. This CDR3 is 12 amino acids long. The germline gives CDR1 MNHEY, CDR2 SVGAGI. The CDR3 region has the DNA TGTGCCAGCCACTCTGGGGCCAACGTCCTGACTTTC. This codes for CASHSGANVLTF.

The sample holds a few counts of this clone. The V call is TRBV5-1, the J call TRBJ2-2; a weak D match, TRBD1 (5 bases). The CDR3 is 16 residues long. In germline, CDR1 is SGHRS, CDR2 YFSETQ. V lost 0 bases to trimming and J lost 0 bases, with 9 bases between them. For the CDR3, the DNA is TGCGCCAGCAGCTTGGAAGGGGATACGAACACCGGGGAGCTGTTTTTT. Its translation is CASSLEGDTNTGELFF.

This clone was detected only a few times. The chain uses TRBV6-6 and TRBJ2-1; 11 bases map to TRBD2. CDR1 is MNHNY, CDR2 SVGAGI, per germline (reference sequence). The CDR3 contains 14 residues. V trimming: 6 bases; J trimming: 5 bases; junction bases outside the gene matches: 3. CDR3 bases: TGTGCCAGCAGCGAACTAGCGGGGGACAATGAGCAGTTCTTC. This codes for CASSELAGDNEQFF.

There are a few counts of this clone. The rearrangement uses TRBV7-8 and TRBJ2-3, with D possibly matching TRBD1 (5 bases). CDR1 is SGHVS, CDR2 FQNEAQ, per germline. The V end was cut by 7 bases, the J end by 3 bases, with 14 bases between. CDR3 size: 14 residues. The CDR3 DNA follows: TGTGCCAGCACTCTAGGGGTTGGGACAGATACGCAGTATTTT. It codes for CASTLGVGTDTQYF.

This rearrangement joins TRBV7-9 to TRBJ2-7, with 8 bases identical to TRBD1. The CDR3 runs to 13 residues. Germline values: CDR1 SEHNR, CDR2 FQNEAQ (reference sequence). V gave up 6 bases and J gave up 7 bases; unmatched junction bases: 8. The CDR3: CASRPGTGREQYF. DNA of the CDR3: TGTGCCAGCAGGCCCGGGACAGGTAGGGAGCAGTACTTC.

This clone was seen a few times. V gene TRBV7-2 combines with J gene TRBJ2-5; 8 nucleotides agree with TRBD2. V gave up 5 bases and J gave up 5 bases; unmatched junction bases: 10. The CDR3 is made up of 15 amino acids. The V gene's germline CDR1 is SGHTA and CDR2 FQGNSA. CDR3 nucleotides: TGTGCCAGCAGCCCCCAGCGGGGGCCGGGGGAGACCCAGTACTTC. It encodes CASSPQRGPGETQYF.

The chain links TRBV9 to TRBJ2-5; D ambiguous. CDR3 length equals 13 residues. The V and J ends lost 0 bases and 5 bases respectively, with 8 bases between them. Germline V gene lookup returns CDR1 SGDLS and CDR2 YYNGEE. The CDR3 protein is CASSVAARETQYF. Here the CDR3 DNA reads TGTGCCAGCAGCGTAGCTGCGAGGGAGACCCAGTACTTC.

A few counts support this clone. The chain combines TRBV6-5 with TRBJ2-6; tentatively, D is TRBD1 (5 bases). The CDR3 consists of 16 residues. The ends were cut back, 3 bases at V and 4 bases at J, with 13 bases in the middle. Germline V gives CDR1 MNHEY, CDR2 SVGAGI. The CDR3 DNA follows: TGTGCCAGCAGTTATGTCGGCAGGGCGGGGGCCAACGTCCTGACTTTC. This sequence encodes CASSYVGRAGANVLTF.

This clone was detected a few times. As DNA, the CDR3 is TGTGCCAGCTCGTCCGGGGTTGGTCAGCCCCAGCATTTT. Translated, it gives CASSSGVGQPQHF. The genes are TRBV18 and TRBJ1-5, with no clear D. The CDR3 loop spans 13 amino acids. V lost 6 bases, J lost 6 bases, and 12 bases lay in between. Looked up from germline, CDR1 is KGHSH and CDR2 is LQKENI.

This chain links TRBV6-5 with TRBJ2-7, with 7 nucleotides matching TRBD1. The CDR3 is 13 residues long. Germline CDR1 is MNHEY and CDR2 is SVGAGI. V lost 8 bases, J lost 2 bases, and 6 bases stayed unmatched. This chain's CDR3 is CASSRTGPYEQYF. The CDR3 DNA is TGTGCCAGCTCCAGGACAGGTCCCTACGAGCAGTACTTC.

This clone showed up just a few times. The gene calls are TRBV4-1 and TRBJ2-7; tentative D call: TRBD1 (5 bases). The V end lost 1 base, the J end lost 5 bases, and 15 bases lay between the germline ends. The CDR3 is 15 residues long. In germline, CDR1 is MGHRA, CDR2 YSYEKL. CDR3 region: CASSQGSRGRNEQYF. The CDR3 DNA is TGCGCCAGCAGCCAAGGCTCAAGGGGAAGGAACGAGCAGTACTTC.

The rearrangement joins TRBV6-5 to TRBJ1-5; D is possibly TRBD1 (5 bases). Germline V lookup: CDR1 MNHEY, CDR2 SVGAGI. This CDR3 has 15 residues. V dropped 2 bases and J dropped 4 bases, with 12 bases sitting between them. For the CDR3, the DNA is TGTGCCAGCAGTTACGCGCAGGGCGGTAATCAGCCCCAGCATTTT. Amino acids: CASSYAQGGNQPQHF.

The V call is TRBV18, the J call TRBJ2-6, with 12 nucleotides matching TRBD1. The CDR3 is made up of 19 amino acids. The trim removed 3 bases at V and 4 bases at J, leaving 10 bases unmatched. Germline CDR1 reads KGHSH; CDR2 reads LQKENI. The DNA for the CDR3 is TGTGCCAGCTCACCTGTTACCGGGACAGGGGGCGCCGGGGCCAACGTCCTGACTTTC. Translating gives CASSPVTGTGGAGANVLTF. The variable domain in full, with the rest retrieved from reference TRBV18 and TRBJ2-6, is NAGVMQNPRHLVRRRGQEARLRCSPMKGHSHVYWYRQLPEEGLKFMVYLQKENIIDESGMPKERFSAEFPKEGPSILRIQQVVRGDSAAYFCASSPVTGTGGAGANVLTFGAGSRLTVL.

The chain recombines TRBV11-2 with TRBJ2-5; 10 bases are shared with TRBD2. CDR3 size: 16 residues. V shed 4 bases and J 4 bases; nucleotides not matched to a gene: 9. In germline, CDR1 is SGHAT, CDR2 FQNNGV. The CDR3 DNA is TGTGCCAGCAGCTCAATTAGCGGGGGGCGACCAGAGACCCAGTACTTC. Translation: CASSSISGGRPETQYF.

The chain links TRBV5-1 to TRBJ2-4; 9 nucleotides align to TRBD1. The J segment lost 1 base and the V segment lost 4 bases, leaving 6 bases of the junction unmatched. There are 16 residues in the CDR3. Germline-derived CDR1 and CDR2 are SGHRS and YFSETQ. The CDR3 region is CASSTRTGAAKNIQYF. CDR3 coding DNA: TGCGCCAGCAGCACCCGGACAGGGGCCGCCAAAAACATTCAGTACTTC.

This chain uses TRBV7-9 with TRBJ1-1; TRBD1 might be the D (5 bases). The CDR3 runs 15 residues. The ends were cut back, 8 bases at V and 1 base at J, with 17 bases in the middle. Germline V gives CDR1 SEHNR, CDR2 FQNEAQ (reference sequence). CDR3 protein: CASLYTTRGNTEAFF. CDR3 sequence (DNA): TGTGCCAGCCTATACACGACAAGGGGGAACACTGAAGCTTTCTTT.

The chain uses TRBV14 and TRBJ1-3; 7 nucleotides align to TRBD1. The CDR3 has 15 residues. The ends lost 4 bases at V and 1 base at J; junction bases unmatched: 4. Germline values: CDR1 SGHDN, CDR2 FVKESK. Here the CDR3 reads CASSPPGGSGNTIYF. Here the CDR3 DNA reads TGTGCCAGCAGCCCGCCAGGGGGATCTGGAAACACCATATATTTT.

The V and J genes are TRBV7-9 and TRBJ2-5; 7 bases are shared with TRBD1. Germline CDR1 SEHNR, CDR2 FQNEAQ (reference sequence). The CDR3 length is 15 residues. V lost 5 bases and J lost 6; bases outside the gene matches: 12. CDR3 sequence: CASSPKGGVVKTQYF. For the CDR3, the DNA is TGTGCCAGCAGCCCCAAAGGGGGCGTTGTAAAGACCCAGTACTTC.

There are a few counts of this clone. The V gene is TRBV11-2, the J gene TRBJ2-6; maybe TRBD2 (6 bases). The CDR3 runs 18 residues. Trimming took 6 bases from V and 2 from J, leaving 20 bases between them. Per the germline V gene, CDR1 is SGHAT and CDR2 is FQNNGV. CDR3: CASSPGTGRTTGANVLTF. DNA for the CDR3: TGTGCCAGCAGTCCCGGGACTGGGAGGACCACTGGGGCCAACGTCCTGACTTTC.

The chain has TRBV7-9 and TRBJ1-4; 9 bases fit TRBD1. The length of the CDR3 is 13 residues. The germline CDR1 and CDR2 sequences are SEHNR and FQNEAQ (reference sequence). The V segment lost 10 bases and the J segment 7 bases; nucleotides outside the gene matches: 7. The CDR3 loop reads CATKQGASEKLFF. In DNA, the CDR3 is TGTGCCACGAAACAGGGGGCGAGTGAAAAACTGTTTTTT.